This T cell receptor (beta chain) was sequenced in a study of blood T cell repertoires in COVID-19. Per the original methods: How many nucleated cells were present was estimated from reference gene primer amplification. Here immunoSEQ multiplex PCR was the method, and the copy in TCRdb shows in-frame clones only, minus some. V and J calls and clone size are as listed in that table; D and trimming were resolved from the DNA. The sample carries 120,000 to 150,000 clones, around 80% recorded once. The CDR3 length is 13 residues. Per the germline V gene, CDR1 is MDHEN and CDR2 is SYDVKM. V shed 3 bases and J shed 0 bases, with 3 bases lying between them.

V and J are TRBV28 and TRBJ1-5, with D uncertain. This receptor was taken from a man aged 60 to 75 with active or convalescent COVID-19. Sequenced: peripheral blood. The CDR3 is CASSFYSNQPQHF. CDR3 in DNA: TGTGCCAGCAGTTTTTATAGCAATCAGCCCCAGCATTTT.